This TCR beta chain was captured in a study of shared clonotypes between healthy human individuals. Turning to the study itself: Three CD4 naive, three CD4 memory, two CD8 naive and one CD8 memory plate were used per donor.

As for this clone: Its antigen remains unidentified.

General study results and limits: Larger richness was generally estimated for naive than memory subsets. Relative to their counterparts shared across all four donors, non-shared clonotypes exhibited diminished generation probabilities.

CDR3 length equals 15 residues. J lost 6 bases, V lost 4 bases, and 7 bases had no gene match. Germline loops: CDR1 MRHNA, CDR2 SNTAGT. This table comes from immunoSEQ multiplex PCR, and its TCRdb copy is limited to in-frame clones, with some not included. The sample has 850,000 to 1,200,000 clones, around 75% seen once. The clonotype comes from a man younger than 35 in good health. The sequencing input was memory CD4+ T cells sorted from blood. The subset denotes: CD45RA-negative fraction. This sequence joins TRBV6-4 and TRBJ2-3; 10 nucleotides match TRBD2. As DNA, the CDR3 is TGTGCCAGCAGTGGGACGGGACTAGCGACCGATACGCAGTATTTT. Its translation: CASSGTGLATDTQYF.